These 8 T cell receptor beta chains originate from one sample sequenced in a study of response to subunit inactivated influenza vaccine. TCRdb passed the RT-PCR reads through MiXCR, listing each CDR3 protein once. The sample consists of 450,000 to 550,000 distinct CDR3 sequences, roughly 25% of them appearing once. The sequences come from CD4+ T cells sorted from PBMCs, collected about 5 days after vaccination. These receptor sequences come from a man aged 45-65 years who received an inactivated influenza vaccine.

V usage is TRBV10-3 and J usage is TRBJ2-7; 8 bases are shared with TRBD2. CDR1 and CDR2 from the germline V gene are ENHRY and SYGVKD. J lost 4 bases, V lost 6 bases, and 8 bases had no gene match. The CDR3 is 14 residues long. The CDR3 bases are TGTGCCATCAGCTCGGGACTAGGAACATACGAGCAGTACTTC. It codes for CAISSGLGTYEQYF.

This clonotype was found a few times. The CDR3 DNA sequence: TGTGCCAGCAGCCACCTCGGGACAGGGGGCACCGGGGAGCTGTTTTTT. It encodes CASSHLGTGGTGELFF. The chain employs TRBV7-9 and TRBJ2-2, with TRBD1 identical over 11 bases. Germline V lookup: CDR1 SEHNR, CDR2 FQNEAQ (reference sequence). This CDR3 region has 16 residues. V shed 5 bases, J shed 4 bases, and the junction held 6 bases outside the gene matches.

The chain recombines TRBV20-1 with TRBJ2-1; unclear D gene. From germline, CDR1 is DFQATT and CDR2 SNEGSKA (reference sequence). Trimming shortened V by 8 bases and J by 7 bases, and 15 bases separated the two germline ends. This CDR3 has 12 amino acids. CDR3 sequence reads: CSPAESPNEQFF. The DNA for the CDR3 is TGCAGTCCGGCGGAATCACCTAATGAGCAGTTCTTC.

This clonotype was counted between two and nine times. The chain employs TRBV18 and TRBJ2-6; unclear D gene. Deletions cut 3 bases from V and 1 base from J, with 7 bases between. The CDR3 contains 15 residues. Germline assignment: CDR1 KGHSH and CDR2 LQKENI. The CDR3 reads CASSPKQSGANVLTF. The CDR3 DNA follows: TGTGCCAGCTCACCTAAGCAATCTGGGGCCAACGTCCTGACTTTC.

Worth noting for this clonotype: At one of its ends the junction is not consistent with the germline gene, which may arise from a read error. The rearrangement links TRBV6-5 to TRBJ2-7, with 7 bases matching TRBD1. The V gene's germline CDR1 is MNHEY and CDR2 SVGAGI. CDR3 size: 18 residues. CDR3 DNA sequence: TGTGCCATCAGTTACGACCCTTATGCCGGGACAGAATACTACGAGCAGTACTTC. It is translated as CAISYDPYAGTEYYEQYF.

The V gene is TRBV5-1, the J gene TRBJ1-1, with 8 nucleotides matching TRBD1. This CDR3 spans 16 amino acids. The J segment lost 4 bases and the V segment lost 1 base, leaving 9 bases of the junction unmatched. From germline, CDR1 is SGHRS and CDR2 YFSETQ. The CDR3: CASSLSSGGVGTEAFF. The CDR3 coding sequence is TGCGCCAGCAGCTTGTCCTCAGGGGGCGTAGGCACTGAAGCTTTCTTT.

This clonotype was counted only a few times. The chain uses TRBV3-1 and TRBJ2-1; D perhaps matches TRBD1 (5 bases). The V and J ends lost 0 bases and 0 bases respectively, with 15 bases between them. The CDR3 covers 18 residues. Germline-derived CDR1 and CDR2 are LGHDT and YNNKEL (reference sequence). This chain's CDR3 is CASSQESTGRVSYNEQFF. CDR3 DNA: TGTGCCAGCAGCCAAGAATCTACCGGCAGGGTCTCCTACAATGAGCAGTTCTTC.

The genes are TRBV6-2 or TRBV6-3 and TRBJ2-3; either TRBD1 or TRBD2 may fit D (5 bases each). From germline, CDR1 is MNHEY and CDR2 SVGEGT. Trimming stripped 4 bases from V and 2 bases from J, with 16 bases between. This CDR3 region has 16 residues. Written as DNA, the CDR3 is TGTGCCAGCAGTTCTGGGACGACAGCCTTCACAGATACGCAGTATTTT. Its protein product is CASSSGTTAFTDTQYF.